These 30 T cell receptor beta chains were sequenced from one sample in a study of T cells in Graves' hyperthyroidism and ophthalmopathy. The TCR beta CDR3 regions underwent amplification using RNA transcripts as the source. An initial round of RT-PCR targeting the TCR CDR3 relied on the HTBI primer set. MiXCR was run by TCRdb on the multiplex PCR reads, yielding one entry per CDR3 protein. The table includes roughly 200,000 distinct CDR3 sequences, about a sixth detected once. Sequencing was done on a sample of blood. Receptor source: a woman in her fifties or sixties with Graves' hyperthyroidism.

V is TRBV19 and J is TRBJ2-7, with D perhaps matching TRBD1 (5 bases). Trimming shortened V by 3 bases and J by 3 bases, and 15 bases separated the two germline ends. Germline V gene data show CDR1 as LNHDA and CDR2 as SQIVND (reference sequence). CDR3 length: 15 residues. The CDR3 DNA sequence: TGTGCCAGTAGTATCCAACTCAGGGCCGACTACGAGCAGTACTTC. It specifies CASSIQLRADYEQYF.

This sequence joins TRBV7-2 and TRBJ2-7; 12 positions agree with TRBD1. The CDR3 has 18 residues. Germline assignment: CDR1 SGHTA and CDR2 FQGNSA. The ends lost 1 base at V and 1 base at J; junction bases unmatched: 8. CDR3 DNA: TGTGCCAGCAGCTTAGAAGGGACAGGGGGCGCTCGGTCCTACGAGCAGTACTTC. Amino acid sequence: CASSLEGTGGARSYEQYF.

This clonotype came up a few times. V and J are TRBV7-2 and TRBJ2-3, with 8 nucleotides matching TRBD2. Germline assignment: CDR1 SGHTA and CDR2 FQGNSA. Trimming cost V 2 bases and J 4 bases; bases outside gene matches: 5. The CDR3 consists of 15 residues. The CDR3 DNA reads TGTGCCAGCAGCTTAACGGGACTAGTCCCAGATACGCAGTATTTT. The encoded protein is CASSLTGLVPDTQYF.

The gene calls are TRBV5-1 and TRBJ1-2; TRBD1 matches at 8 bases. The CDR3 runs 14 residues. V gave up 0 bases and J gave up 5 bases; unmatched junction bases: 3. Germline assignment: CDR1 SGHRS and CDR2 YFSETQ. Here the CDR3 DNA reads TGCGCCAGCAGCTTGGGGGGACAGGAATATGGCTACACCTTC. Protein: CASSLGGQEYGYTF.

The chain's CDR3 is CASIAGGPSPTDTQYF. The CDR3 DNA follows: TGTGCCAGCATAGCGGGAGGGCCGTCCCCCACAGATACGCAGTATTTT. The gene calls are TRBV7-3 and TRBJ2-3; TRBD2 aligns across 11 bases. J lost 2 bases, V lost 7 bases, and 8 bases had no gene match. The CDR3 is made up of 16 amino acids. Germline loops: CDR1 SGHTA, CDR2 FQGTGA.

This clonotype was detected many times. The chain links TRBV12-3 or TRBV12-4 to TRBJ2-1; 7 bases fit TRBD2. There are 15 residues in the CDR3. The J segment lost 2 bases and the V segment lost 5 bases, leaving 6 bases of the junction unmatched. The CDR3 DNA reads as TGTGCCAGCAGTGAGAGCGGGAACGCCTACAATGAGCAGTTCTTC. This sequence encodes CASSESGNAYNEQFF.

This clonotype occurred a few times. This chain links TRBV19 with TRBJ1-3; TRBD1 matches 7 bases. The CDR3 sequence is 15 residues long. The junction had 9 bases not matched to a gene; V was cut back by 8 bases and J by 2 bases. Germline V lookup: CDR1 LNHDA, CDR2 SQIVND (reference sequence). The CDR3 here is CASSVDRDTGNTIYF. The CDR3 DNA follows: TGTGCCAGTTCTGTCGACAGGGACACTGGAAACACCATATATTTT.

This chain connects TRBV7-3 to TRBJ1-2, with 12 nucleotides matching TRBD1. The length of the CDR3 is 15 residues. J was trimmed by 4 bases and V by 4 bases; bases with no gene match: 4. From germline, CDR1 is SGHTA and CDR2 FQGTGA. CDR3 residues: CASSSGTGGTYGYTF. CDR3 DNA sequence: TGTGCCAGCAGCTCCGGGACAGGGGGCACCTATGGCTACACCTTC. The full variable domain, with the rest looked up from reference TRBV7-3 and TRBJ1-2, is GAGVSQTPSNKVTEKGKYVELRCDPISGHTALYWYRQSLGQGPEFLIYFQGTGAADDSGLPNDRFFAVRPEGSVSTLKIQRTERGDSAVYLCASSSGTGGTYGYTFGSGTRLTVV.

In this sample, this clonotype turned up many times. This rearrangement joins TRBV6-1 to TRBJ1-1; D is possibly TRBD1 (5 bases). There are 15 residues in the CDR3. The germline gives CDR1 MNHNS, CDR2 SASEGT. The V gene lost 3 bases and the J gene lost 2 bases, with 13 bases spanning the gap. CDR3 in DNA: TGTGCCAGCAGTGATTATGGTGGGGGAAACACTGAAGCTTTCTTT. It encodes CASSDYGGGNTEAFF.

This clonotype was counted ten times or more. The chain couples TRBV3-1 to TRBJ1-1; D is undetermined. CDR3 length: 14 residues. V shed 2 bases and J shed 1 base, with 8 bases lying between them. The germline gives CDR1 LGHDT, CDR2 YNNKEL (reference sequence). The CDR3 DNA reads TGTGCCAGCAGCCAACCAAGAAAGAACACTGAAGCTTTCTTT. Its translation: CASSQPRKNTEAFF.

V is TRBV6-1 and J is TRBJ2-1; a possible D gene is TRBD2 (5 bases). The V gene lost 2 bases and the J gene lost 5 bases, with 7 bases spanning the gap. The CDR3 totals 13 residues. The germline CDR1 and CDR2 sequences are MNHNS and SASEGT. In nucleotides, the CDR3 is TGTGCCAGCAGTGAATCTAGCAACAATGAGCAGTTCTTC. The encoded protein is CASSESSNNEQFF.

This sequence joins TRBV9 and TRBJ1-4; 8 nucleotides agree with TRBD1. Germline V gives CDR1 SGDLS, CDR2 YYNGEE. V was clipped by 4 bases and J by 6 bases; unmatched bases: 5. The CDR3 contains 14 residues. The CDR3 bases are TGTGCCAGCAGCCTAGGGACAGGTCATGAAAAACTGTTTTTT. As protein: CASSLGTGHEKLFF.

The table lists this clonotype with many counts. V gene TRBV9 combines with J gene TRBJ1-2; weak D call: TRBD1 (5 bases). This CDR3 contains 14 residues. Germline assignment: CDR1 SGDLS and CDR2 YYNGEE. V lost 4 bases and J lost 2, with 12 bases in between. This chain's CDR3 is CASSPRRVNYGYTF. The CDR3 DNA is TGTGCCAGCAGCCCCCGCAGGGTCAACTATGGCTACACCTTC.

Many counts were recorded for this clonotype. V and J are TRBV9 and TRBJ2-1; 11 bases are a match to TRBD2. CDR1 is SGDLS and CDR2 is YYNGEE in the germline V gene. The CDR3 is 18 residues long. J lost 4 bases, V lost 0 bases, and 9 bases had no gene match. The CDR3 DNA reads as TGTGCCAGCAGCGTAGGTTCCACACTAGCGGGGGTATACAATGAGCAGTTCTTC. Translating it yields CASSVGSTLAGVYNEQFF.

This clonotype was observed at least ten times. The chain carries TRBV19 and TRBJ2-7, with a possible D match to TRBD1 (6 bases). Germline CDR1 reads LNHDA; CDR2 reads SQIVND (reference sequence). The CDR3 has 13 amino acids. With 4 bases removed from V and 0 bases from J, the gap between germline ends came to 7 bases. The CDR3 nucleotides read TGTGCCAGTAGTAGGGACAACTCCTACGAGCAGTACTTC. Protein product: CASSRDNSYEQYF.

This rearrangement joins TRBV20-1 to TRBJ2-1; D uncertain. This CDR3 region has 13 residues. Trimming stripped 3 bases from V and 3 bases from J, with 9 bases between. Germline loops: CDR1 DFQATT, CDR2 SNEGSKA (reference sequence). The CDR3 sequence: CSARDRLYNEQFF. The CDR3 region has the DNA TGCAGTGCTAGGGACCGTCTCTACAATGAGCAGTTCTTC.

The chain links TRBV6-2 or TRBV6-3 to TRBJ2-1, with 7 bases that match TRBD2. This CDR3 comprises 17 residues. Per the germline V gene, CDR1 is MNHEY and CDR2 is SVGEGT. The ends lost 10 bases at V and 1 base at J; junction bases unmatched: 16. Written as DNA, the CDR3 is TGTGCCACGCGCGACAGCGGCCAGCGGGGATCCTACAATGAGCAGTTCTTC. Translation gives CATRDSGQRGSYNEQFF.

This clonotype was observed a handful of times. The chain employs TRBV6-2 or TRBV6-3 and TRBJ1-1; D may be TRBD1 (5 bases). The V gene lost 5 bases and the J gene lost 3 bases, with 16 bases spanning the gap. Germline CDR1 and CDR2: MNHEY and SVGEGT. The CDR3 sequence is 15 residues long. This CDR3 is CASSQAGTLDTEAFF. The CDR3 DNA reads TGTGCCAGCAGTCAGGCAGGGACGTTGGACACTGAAGCTTTCTTT.

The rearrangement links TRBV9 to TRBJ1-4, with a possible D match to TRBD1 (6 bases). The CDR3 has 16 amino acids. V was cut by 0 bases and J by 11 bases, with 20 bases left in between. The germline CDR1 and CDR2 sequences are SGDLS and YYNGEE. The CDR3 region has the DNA TGTGCCAGCAGCGTAGCGGGGACGGGGGGGGGCGAGAAACTGTTTTTT. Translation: CASSVAGTGGGEKLFF.

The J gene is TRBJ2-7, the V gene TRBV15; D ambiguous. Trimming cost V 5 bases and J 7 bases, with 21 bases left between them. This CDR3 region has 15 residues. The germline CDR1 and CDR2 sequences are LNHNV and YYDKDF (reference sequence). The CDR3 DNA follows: TGTGCCACCAGCCCGCGAAGAGATACAGTGGGTGAGCAGTACTTC. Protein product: CATSPRRDTVGEQYF.

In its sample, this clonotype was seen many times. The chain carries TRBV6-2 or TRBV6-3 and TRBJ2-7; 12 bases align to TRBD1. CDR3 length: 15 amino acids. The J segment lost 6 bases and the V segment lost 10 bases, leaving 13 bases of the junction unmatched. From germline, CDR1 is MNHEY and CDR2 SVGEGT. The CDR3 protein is CATSRDRGRKVEQYF. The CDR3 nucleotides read TGTGCCACTTCCCGGGACAGGGGGCGAAAGGTCGAGCAGTACTTC.

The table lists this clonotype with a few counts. The CDR3 is CASSAVGGRDRFWTQYF. CDR3 nucleotide sequence: TGTGCCAGCAGCGCCGTGGGAGGACGGGACCGGTTTTGGACGCAGTATTTT. The chain has TRBV9 and TRBJ2-3; D is possibly TRBD2 (6 bases). Germline V gives CDR1 SGDLS, CDR2 YYNGEE. There are 17 residues in the CDR3. V lost 3 bases and J lost 9, with 26 bases in between.

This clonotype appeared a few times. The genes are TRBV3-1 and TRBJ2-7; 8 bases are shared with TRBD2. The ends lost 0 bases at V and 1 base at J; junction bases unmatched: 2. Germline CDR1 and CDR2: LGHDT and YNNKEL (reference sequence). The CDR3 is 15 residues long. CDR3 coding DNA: TGTGCCAGCAGCCAAGAAGCTAGCGGGTCCTACGAGCAGTACTTC. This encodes CASSQEASGSYEQYF.

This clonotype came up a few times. The CDR3 loop reads CATSDFLKSGANVLTF. In DNA, the CDR3 is TGTGCCACCAGTGATTTCCTTAAATCTGGGGCCAACGTCCTGACTTTC. V usage is TRBV24-1 and J usage is TRBJ2-6; D is undetermined. Trimming shortened V by 1 base and J by 1 base, and 7 bases separated the two germline ends. This CDR3 is 16 amino acids long. CDR1 and CDR2 from the germline V gene are KGHDR and SFDVKD.

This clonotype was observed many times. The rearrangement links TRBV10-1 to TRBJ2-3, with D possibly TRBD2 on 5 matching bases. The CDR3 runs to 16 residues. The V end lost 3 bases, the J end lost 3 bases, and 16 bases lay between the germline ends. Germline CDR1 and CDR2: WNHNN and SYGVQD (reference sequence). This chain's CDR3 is CASSDPSSGVTDTQYF. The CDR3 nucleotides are TGCGCCAGCAGTGATCCTAGCTCAGGTGTAACAGATACGCAGTATTTT.

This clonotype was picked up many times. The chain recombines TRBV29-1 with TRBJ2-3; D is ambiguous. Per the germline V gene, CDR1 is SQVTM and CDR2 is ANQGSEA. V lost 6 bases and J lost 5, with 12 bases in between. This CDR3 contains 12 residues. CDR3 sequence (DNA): TGCAGCGTGGGCCAGGTAGTAGATACGCAGTATTTT. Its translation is CSVGQVVDTQYF.

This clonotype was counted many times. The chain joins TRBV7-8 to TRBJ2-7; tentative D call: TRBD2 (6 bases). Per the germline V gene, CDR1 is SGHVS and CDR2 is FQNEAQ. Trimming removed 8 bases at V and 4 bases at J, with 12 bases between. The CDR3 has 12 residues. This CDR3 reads CASGGIVYEQYF. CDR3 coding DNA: TGTGCCAGCGGCGGGATAGTATACGAGCAGTACTTC.

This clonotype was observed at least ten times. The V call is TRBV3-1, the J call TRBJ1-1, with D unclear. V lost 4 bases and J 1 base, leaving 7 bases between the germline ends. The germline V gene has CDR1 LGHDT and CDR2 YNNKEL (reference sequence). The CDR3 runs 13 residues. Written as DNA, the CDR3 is TGTGCCAGCAGCCCCCTAAGGAACACTGAAGCTTTCTTT. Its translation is CASSPLRNTEAFF.

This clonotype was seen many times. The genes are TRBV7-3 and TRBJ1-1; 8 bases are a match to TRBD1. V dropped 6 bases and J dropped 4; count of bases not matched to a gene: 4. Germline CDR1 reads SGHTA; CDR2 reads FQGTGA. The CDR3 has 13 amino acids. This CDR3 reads CASSSQGGTEAFF. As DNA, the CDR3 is TGTGCCAGCAGTTCACAGGGGGGCACTGAAGCTTTCTTT.

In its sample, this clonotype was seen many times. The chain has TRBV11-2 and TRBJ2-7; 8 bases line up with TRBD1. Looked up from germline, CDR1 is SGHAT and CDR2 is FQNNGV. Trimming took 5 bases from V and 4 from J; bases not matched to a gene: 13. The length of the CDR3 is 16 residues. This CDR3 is CASSPGQEKAGYEQYF. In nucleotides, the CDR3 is TGTGCCAGCAGCCCGGGACAGGAGAAGGCGGGATACGAGCAGTACTTC.